Listed below are T cell receptor beta chains from one sample, sequenced in a study of blood T cell repertoires in COVID-19. Produced via immunoSEQ multiplex PCR; TCRdb's table is partial and in-frame only. The sample has some 130,000 clones, approximately 85% seen once. Sample: peripheral blood. All receptors come from a human donor in a cohort sampled during active COVID-19. Each CDR3 is given with its conserved first and last residue. Fields, in order: CDR3 protein, CDR3 length, V gene.

CASSPGGGDTQYF 13 TRBV19
CSVWGQYNEQFF 12 TRBV29-1
CASSSLGRDSRGGPGDTQYF 20 TRBV5-1
CASSRSGSETQYF 13 TRBV7-2
CASSIDAGRNEKLFF 15 TRBV9
CASIREPNTEAFF 13 TRBV2
CASSLQGGDTEAFF 14 TRBV7-2
CASSRTSGTYEQYF 14 TRBV14
CASSLDGGPNLEYF 14 TRBV11-2
CASSLEGELQPQHF 14 TRBV5-1
CSVSGHQRNEQFF 13 TRBV29-1
CASSRGQGSPLHF 13 TRBV7-6
CASSPGLAGGPNNEQFF 17 TRBV27
CASSVESSLNSPLHF 15 TRBV9
CASSLGQGDEQYF 13 TRBV7-8
CASTLDRGPTEAFF 14 TRBV6-5
CASRTGRDLDGYTF 14 TRBV6-5
CASSSLQGTDNEQFF 15 TRBV6-2/TRBV6-3
CASTGTGGGEAFF 13 TRBV12-3/TRBV12-4
CSVPRGDDTSPEDTEAFF 18 TRBV29-1
CASTLGVNTEAFF 13 TRBV7-9